These T cell receptor beta chains were read from a single sample in a study of beta chain features in type 1 diabetes. The method was immunoSEQ multiplex PCR; TCRdb's version includes in-frame clones alone and lacks a portion of them. The data hold 52,000 or so clones, with roughly half observed a single time. Material: Tregs from blood. The source of these receptors is a woman in her 40s with type 1 diabetes. The conserved cysteine and the conserved F or W are not part of the CDR3 here. The order of the fields is V gene, CDR3 length, J gene, CDR3 protein.

v_call: TRBV29-1
cdr3_length: 11
j_call: TRBJ2-4
cdr3_aa: SVAPLAKNIQY

v_call: TRBV28
cdr3_length: 9
j_call: TRBJ2-1
cdr3_aa: ASSFLNEQF

v_call: TRBV28
cdr3_length: 10
j_call: TRBJ1-1
cdr3_aa: ASSRRTSEAF

v_call: TRBV13
cdr3_length: 14
j_call: TRBJ2-5
cdr3_aa: ASSLRGTGGSETQY

v_call: TRBV2
cdr3_length: 12
j_call: TRBJ2-7
cdr3_aa: ASSRSGGGREQY

v_call: TRBV28
cdr3_length: 11
j_call: TRBJ2-1
cdr3_aa: ASSLSPRREQF

v_call: TRBV9
cdr3_length: 10
j_call: TRBJ2-1
cdr3_aa: ASSFADNEQF

v_call: TRBV4-3
cdr3_length: 13
j_call: TRBJ1-5
cdr3_aa: ASSQDGVNNQPQH

v_call: TRBV6-5
cdr3_length: 10
j_call: TRBJ2-7
cdr3_aa: ASSAGGGEQY

v_call: TRBV4-1
cdr3_length: 14
j_call: TRBJ2-7
cdr3_aa: ASSQETGFSTGEQY

v_call: TRBV19
cdr3_length: 11
j_call: TRBJ1-1
cdr3_aa: ASSIDRDTEAF

v_call: TRBV29-1
cdr3_length: 12
j_call: TRBJ1-3
cdr3_aa: SAIFSPGGNTIY

v_call: TRBV5-1
cdr3_length: 13
j_call: TRBJ2-3
cdr3_aa: ASSSRDRFTDTQY

v_call: TRBV29-1
cdr3_length: 10
j_call: TRBJ2-2
cdr3_aa: SVGRNTGELF

v_call: TRBV4-3
cdr3_length: 16
j_call: TRBJ1-4
cdr3_aa: ASSQDIIRTGNNEKLF

v_call: TRBV6-5
cdr3_length: 13
j_call: TRBJ2-7
cdr3_aa: ASSYAAGYSYEQY

v_call: TRBV18
cdr3_length: 11
j_call: TRBJ1-4
cdr3_aa: ASSPGGTEKLF